The TCR beta chain under discussion was sequenced for a study of radiotherapy plus CTLA-4 blockade in lung cancer. Study summary: Across the patients, objective responses occurred in 18%, and disease control in 30% to 40%.

This CDR3 is built from 13 residues. Germline CDR1 is LGHNA and CDR2 is YSLEER. With 0 bases removed from V and 3 bases from J, the gap between germline ends came to 6 bases. Measured with immunoSEQ multiplex PCR; TCRdb has only the in-frame clones, and not every one. The sample yields 40,000 to 50,000 clones, 73% seen once. Focal radiation plus CTLA-4 blockade with ipilimumab was administered to patients who had chemo-refractory metastatic non-small-cell lung cancer. Study-level findings and limits: Early clonal dynamics of blood T cells, together with interferon-beta, were reported as the best response predictor. Clones derived from tumor TCRs expanded in blood after radiotherapy plus ipilimumab.

Concerning this clone: Its target is not known.

This receptor was identified in a human donor with non-small cell lung cancer who had a complete response to radiotherapy plus ipilimumab. Sequenced here: peripheral blood, sampled from a patient treated with radiotherapy plus ipilimumab. V gene TRBV4-3 combines with J gene TRBJ2-7; D not resolved. CDR3 region: CASSQEAGYEQYF. Written as DNA, the CDR3 is TGCGCCAGCAGCCAAGAGGCAGGCTACGAGCAGTACTTC.